The subject of this entry is one TCR beta chain. Its antigen is unknown. This sample was taken from a study of T cell responses to AZD1222 COVID-19 vaccine. Whole-study context: Analyses pooled second doses at about 4 or about 12 weeks. Study conclusions and caveats: White British ancestry dominated among donors, who included more females, and clonal diversity was possibly underestimated. Across spike, vaccine-associated CD4 TCRs were found, dominant at 160-218 and 743-854.

Profiling relied on immunoSEQ multiplex PCR, and the TCRdb table lists in-frame clones only, not all of them. The table has some 120,000 clones, about nine tenths seen once; the top ten hold 1.5%. The germline V gene has CDR1 MNHNS and CDR2 SASEGT. V was cut by 8 bases and J by 3 bases, with 14 bases left in between. This CDR3 has 13 amino acids. The TCR originated in an adult in good health. The chain carries TRBV6-1 and TRBJ2-7; no reliable D call. The sequencing used peripheral blood, collected on day 0 of AZD1222 vaccination. The CDR3 sequence: CASGEDGDYEQYF. The CDR3 DNA reads TGTGCCAGCGGCGAGGACGGAGACTACGAGCAGTACTTC.